These 15 T cell receptor beta chains were sequenced from one sample in a study of T cell responses to AZD1222 COVID-19 vaccine. Profiled with immunoSEQ multiplex PCR; TCRdb holds only in-frame clones, not every one. Found here are 77,000 or so clones, 92% of them singletons; the top ten hold roughly 6.8%. The sample consisted of peripheral blood, taken on day 0 of MenACWY control vaccination. The source of these receptors is an adult in good health.

The rearrangement joins TRBV27 to TRBJ1-4; no definite D call. CDR3 length: 14 residues. Germline lookup yields CDR1 MNHEY and CDR2 SMNVEV (reference sequence). V lost 8 bases and J lost 8, with 18 bases in between. In nucleotides, the CDR3 is TGTGCCAGCTGTCCTGTGGGAGAGAACGAAAAACTGTTTTTT. Translated, it gives CASCPVGENEKLFF. The whole variable domain, filled in from reference TRBV27 and TRBJ1-4, reads EAQVTQNPRYLITVTGKKLTVTCSQNMNHEYMSWYRQDPGLGLRQIYYSMNVEVTDKGDVPEGYKVSRKEKRNFPLILESPSPNQTSLYFCASCPVGENEKLFFGSGTQLSVL.

The chain carries TRBV6-2 or TRBV6-3 and TRBJ2-2; 10 positions match TRBD1. CDR1 is MNHEY, CDR2 SVGEGT, per germline. The CDR3 loop spans 17 amino acids. V trimming: 5 bases; J trimming: 3 bases; junction bases outside the gene matches: 9. The CDR3 spells CASSHPPGQGHTGELFF. The CDR3 nucleotides read TGTGCCAGCAGTCACCCGCCGGGACAGGGGCACACCGGGGAGCTGTTTTTT.

CDR3 nucleotides: TGCAGCGTTGGAGAGGGACAGGACTATGGCTACACCTTC. Its translation: CSVGEGQDYGYTF. The chain recombines TRBV29-1 with TRBJ1-2; TRBD1 aligns across 8 bases. V shed 4 bases, J shed 3 bases, and the junction held 4 bases outside the gene matches. CDR1 is SQVTM and CDR2 is ANQGSEA in the germline V gene. This CDR3 region has 13 residues. Drawing the rest from reference TRBV29-1 and TRBJ1-2, the complete variable domain is SAVISQKPSRDICQRGTSLTIQCQVDSQVTMMFWYRQQPGQSLTLIATANQGSEATYESGFVIDKFPISRPNLTFSTLTVSNMSPEDSSIYLCSVGEGQDYGYTFGSGTRLTVV.

This chain connects TRBV7-3 to TRBJ1-5, with D maybe TRBD1 (6 bases). Germline CDR1 is SGHTA and CDR2 is FQGTGA. The CDR3 length is 16 residues. Trimming stripped 7 bases from V and 7 bases from J, with 23 bases between. CDR3 protein: CASTTFRDIINQPQHF. The CDR3 coding sequence is TGTGCCAGCACCACCTTCCGGGACATCATAAACCAGCCCCAGCATTTT.

The rearrangement uses TRBV6-5 and TRBJ2-1; D may be TRBD2 (6 bases). Trimming left V 0 bases short and J 10 bases short, with 16 bases between. CDR3 length: 15 residues. Germline lookup yields CDR1 MNHEY and CDR2 SVGAGI. Here the CDR3 DNA reads TGTGCCAGCAGTTACTCTGTGGGAGGTCCTCGGGAGCAGTTCTTC. Protein sequence: CASSYSVGGPREQFF.

This chain joins TRBV19 and TRBJ1-4, with 9 bases fitting TRBD1. Trimming at V came to 4 bases and at J to 5 bases, leaving 2 bases not matched to a gene. CDR1 is LNHDA and CDR2 is SQIVND in the germline V gene (reference sequence). The length of the CDR3 is 14 residues. CDR3 protein: CASSTGTGNEKLFF. The CDR3 DNA reads TGTGCCAGTAGTACCGGGACAGGGAATGAAAAACTGTTTTTT.

The chain joins TRBV7-2 to TRBJ1-1; 7 bases match TRBD1. This CDR3 contains 11 residues. Per germline, CDR1 SGHTA and CDR2 FQGNSA. The V segment lost 5 bases and the J segment 11 bases; nucleotides outside the gene matches: 5. The CDR3 DNA sequence: TGTGCCAGCAGCCGGGACAGTCTCGCTTTCTTT. Translated: CASSRDSLAFF.

V gene TRBV29-1 combines with J gene TRBJ1-1; 8 bases match TRBD1. The ends lost 7 bases at V and 4 bases at J; junction bases unmatched: 8. The CDR3 consists of 13 residues. Germline V CDR1 and CDR2: SQVTM, ANQGSEA. The CDR3 is CSATTGVGTEAFF. CDR3 bases: TGCAGCGCCACGACAGGGGTGGGCACTGAAGCTTTCTTT.

The chain couples TRBV7-9 to TRBJ1-3, with a possible D match to TRBD1 (5 bases). V was clipped by 5 bases and J by 9 bases, with 14 bases between them. This CDR3 has 13 residues. Germline V gene data show CDR1 as SEHNR and CDR2 as FQNEAQ (reference sequence). Here the CDR3 DNA reads TGTGCCAGCAGCGCTCACCTCCAGGGCACCATATATTTT. Translation gives CASSAHLQGTIYF.

The J gene is TRBJ2-7, the V gene TRBV19; TRBD1 matches 7 bases. This CDR3 region has 15 residues. Germline trimming cut 3 bases from V and 1 base from J; bases unmatched to any gene: 6. Germline values: CDR1 LNHDA, CDR2 SQIVND (reference sequence). DNA of the CDR3: TGTGCCAGTAGTATCGGGACAGCCGGTTCCTACGAGCAGTACTTC. It is translated as CASSIGTAGSYEQYF.

V is TRBV4-3 and J is TRBJ2-5; 7 bases are shared with TRBD1. V lost 1 base and J lost 5; bases outside the gene matches: 1. The CDR3 is 13 residues long. The V gene's germline CDR1 is LGHNA and CDR2 YSLEER. As DNA, the CDR3 is TGCGCCAGCAGCCAAGGGACAGGCGAGACCCAGTACTTC. Amino acids: CASSQGTGETQYF.

Remarks on this clone: The same CDR3 is also encoded by other DNA sequences in this sample. CDR3 amino acids: CASMPRQGGRNTF. The CDR3 nucleotides read TGTGCCAGCATGCCAAGGCAGGGAGGTCGTAACACCTTC. V and J are TRBV28 and TRBJ1-2; a possible D gene is TRBD1 (5 bases). This CDR3 contains 13 residues. CDR1 and CDR2 (germline): MDHEN, SYDVKM. Trimming took 7 bases from V and 12 from J, leaving 21 bases between them.

The CDR3 sequence is CASSLLSPSTDTQYF. The CDR3 region has the DNA TGTGCCAGCAGTTTACTCTCCCCCAGCACAGATACGCAGTATTTT. The V call is TRBV28, the J call TRBJ2-3; D remains ambiguous. Germline CDR1 MDHEN, CDR2 SYDVKM. V dropped 2 bases and J dropped 0 bases, with 9 bases sitting between them. The CDR3 covers 15 residues.

This sequence joins TRBV2 and TRBJ1-5; the D gene is possibly TRBD1 (5 bases). CDR3 length equals 14 residues. The V end lost 4 bases, the J end lost 7 bases, and 14 bases lay between the germline ends. Germline V gene sequence: CDR1 SNHLY, CDR2 FYNNEI. The DNA of the CDR3 is TGTGCCAGCAGTGTTGGTAGGGGAAACCAGCCCCAGCATTTT. It encodes CASSVGRGNQPQHF.

The chain carries TRBV24-1 and TRBJ2-3, with TRBD1 as a possible D gene (7 bases). The V gene's germline CDR1 is KGHDR and CDR2 SFDVKD. Trimming shortened V by 5 bases and J by 3 bases, and 17 bases separated the two germline ends. CDR3 length: 16 amino acids. The CDR3 sequence is CATSAPGQGGTDTQYF. CDR3 DNA sequence: TGTGCCACCAGTGCCCCTGGGCAGGGGGGTACAGATACGCAGTATTTT.